This TCR beta chain was recovered during a study of T cells after yellow fever vaccination. Study background: SMART-Seq v4 Ultra Low Input prepared the low-cell-number fractions. Study-wide results and limits: Abundant bulk-population clonotypes could contaminate the FACS-sorted repertoires. The CD4 compartment and the CD8 compartment contained a small share of clonotypes in common. Post-booster repertoires again held most primary-vaccination clones (roughly 95% CD4, roughly 88% CD8).

TCRdb reprocessed the 5' RACE reads with MiXCR, giving one entry per CDR3 protein. The sample carries around 63,000 distinct CDR3 sequences, 6.5% to 9% recorded once. This clonotype was seen a few times. Its target is unknown. With V trimmed by 6 bases and J by 3 bases, 9 bases remained unmatched. The germline V gene has CDR1 SGHAT and CDR2 FQNNGV. The CDR3 is 15 amino acids. This specimen consisted of CD8+ T cells sorted from PBMCs, obtained 15 days after the yellow fever booster vaccination. The TCR comes from a man aged 25-40 years who received the YFV17D yellow fever vaccine. The chain is built from TRBV11-2 and TRBJ2-7, with 9 bases fitting TRBD2. Here the CDR3 DNA reads TGTGCCAGCAGTCCCTCAGCGGGAGGAGGCTACGAGCAGTACTTC. It specifies CASSPSAGGGYEQYF.